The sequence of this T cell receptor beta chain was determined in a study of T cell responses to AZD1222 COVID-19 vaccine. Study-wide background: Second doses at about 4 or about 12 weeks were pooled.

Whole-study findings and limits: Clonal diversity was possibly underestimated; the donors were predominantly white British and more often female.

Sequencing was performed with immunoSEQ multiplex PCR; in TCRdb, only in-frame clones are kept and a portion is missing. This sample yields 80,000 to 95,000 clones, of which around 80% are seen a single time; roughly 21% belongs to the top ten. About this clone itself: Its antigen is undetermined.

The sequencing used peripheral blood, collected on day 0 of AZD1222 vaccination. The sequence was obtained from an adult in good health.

CDR3 DNA sequence: TGTGCCAGCTCACCCGACAGGGATCGTGGCTACACCTTC. It encodes CASSPDRDRGYTF. The rearrangement uses TRBV18 and TRBJ1-2, with 7 bases aligning to TRBD1. The CDR3 runs 13 residues. With V trimmed by 3 bases and J by 7 bases, 5 bases remained unmatched. Germline CDR1 KGHSH, CDR2 LQKENI.